Here is one T cell receptor (beta chain) with its context. Its antigen remains unknown. The sample originates from a study of cytomegalovirus exposure and HLA in healthy donors. It was with 60 Vbeta and 13 Jbeta primers that the PCR ran. Here immunoSEQ multiplex PCR was the method, and the copy in TCRdb shows in-frame clones only, minus some. The table lists tens of thousands of clones, 77% of them singletons. Findings of the study overall: Later analysis identified 16,951 TCR beta sequences associated with HLA alleles, using a false discovery rate threshold of 0.05.

The sequence was obtained from a man aged 50-60 years in good health and CMV-seropositive. What was sequenced was PBMCs.

CDR3 nucleotide sequence: TGTGCCAGTAGCGAGCAGGGGAACACTGAAGCTTTCTTT. Translating it yields CASSEQGNTEAFF. V and J are TRBV19 and TRBJ1-1, with D tentatively TRBD1 (5 bases). Deletions cut 6 bases from V and 1 base from J, with 9 bases between. The CDR3 is made up of 13 amino acids. Germline V gene lookup returns CDR1 LNHDA and CDR2 SQIVND (reference sequence).